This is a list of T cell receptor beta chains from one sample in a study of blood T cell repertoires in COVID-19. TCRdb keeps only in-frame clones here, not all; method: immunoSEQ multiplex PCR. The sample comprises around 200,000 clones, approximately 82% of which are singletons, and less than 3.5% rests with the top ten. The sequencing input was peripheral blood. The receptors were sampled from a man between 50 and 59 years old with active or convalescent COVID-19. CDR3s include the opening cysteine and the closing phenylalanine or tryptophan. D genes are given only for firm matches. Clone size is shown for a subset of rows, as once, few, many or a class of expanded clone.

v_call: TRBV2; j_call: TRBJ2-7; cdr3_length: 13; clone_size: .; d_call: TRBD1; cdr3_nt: TGTGCCAGCAGCGACGGACAGGCCTACGAGCAGTACTTC; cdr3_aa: CASSDGQAYEQYF
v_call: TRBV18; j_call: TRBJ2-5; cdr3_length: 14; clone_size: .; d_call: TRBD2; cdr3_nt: TGTGCCAGCTCACAAGGAGCGGGGCAGCAGACCCAGTACTTC; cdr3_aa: CASSQGAGQQTQYF
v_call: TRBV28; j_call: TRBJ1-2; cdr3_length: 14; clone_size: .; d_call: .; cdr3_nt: TGTGCCAGCAACTCTCCGGGACTGGGGTGGGGCTACACCTTC; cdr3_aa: CASNSPGLGWGYTF
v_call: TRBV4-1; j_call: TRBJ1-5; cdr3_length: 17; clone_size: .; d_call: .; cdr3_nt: TGCGCCAGCAGCCCTGGCCGTACCCGAAACCTCTATCAGCCCCAGCATTTT; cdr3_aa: CASSPGRTRNLYQPQHF
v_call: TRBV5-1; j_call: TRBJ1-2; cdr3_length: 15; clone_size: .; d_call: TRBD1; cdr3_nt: TGCGCCAGCAGCTTGGGGGACAGGGACTTGGATGGCTACACCTTC; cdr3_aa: CASSLGDRDLDGYTF
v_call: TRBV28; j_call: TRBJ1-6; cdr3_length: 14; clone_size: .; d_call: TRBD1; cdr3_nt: TGTGCCAGCAGTTTCGGACAGGGTCATTCACCCCTCCACTTT; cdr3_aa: CASSFGQGHSPLHF
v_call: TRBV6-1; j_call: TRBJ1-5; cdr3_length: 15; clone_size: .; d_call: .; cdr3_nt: TGTGCCAGCAGTGAACTCGGTTATAGCAATCAGCCCCAGCATTTT; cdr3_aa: CASSELGYSNQPQHF
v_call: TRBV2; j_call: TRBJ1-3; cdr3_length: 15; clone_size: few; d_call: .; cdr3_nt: TGTGCCAGCAGTGAAGCCGGGGGGTCTGGAAACACCATATATTTT; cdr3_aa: CASSEAGGSGNTIYF
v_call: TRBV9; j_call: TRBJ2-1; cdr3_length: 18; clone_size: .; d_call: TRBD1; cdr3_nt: TGTGCCAGCAGCGTAGATGGGACAGGGGGCCTTACCTACAATGAGCAGTTCTTC; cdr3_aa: CASSVDGTGGLTYNEQFF
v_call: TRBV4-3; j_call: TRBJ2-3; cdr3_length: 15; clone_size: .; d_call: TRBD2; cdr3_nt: TGCGCCAGCAGCCAAAGGACTAGCGGGGTGTATACGCAGTATTTT; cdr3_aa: CASSQRTSGVYTQYF
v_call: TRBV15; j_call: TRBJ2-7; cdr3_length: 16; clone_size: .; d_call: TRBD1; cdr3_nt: TGTGCCACCAGCGAGAACAGGGGCCTCCTCCGCTACGAGCAGTACTTC; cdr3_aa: CATSENRGLLRYEQYF
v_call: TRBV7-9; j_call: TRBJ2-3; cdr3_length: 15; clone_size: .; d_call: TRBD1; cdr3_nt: TGTGCCAGCAGTCCCTGGGGACAGATCACAGATACGCAGTATTTT; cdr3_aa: CASSPWGQITDTQYF
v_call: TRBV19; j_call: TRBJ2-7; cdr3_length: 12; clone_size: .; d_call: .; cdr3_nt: TGTGCCAGTGCCCCCGACAGATACGAGCAGTACTTC; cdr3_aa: CASAPDRYEQYF
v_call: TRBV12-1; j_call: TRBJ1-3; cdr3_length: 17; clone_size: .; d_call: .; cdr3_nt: TGTGCCAGCAGCTCCAAAACAGGGCCCAGGACGGGAAACACCATATATTTT; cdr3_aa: CASSSKTGPRTGNTIYF
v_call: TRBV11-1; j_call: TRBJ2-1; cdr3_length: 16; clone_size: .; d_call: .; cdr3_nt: TGTGCCAGCAGCTTAATTAGGCGGGGCAGGACTAATGAGCAGTTCTTC; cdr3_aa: CASSLIRRGRTNEQFF
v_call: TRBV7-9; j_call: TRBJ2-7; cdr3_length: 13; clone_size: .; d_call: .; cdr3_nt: TGTGCCAGCAGCTTATTCGCAGCCTACGAGCAGTACTTC; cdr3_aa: CASSLFAAYEQYF
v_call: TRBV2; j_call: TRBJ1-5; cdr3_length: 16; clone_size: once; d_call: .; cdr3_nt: TGTGCCAGTCAGTGGCAGGCATGGAATAGCAATCAGCCCCAGCATTTT; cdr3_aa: CASQWQAWNSNQPQHF